Listed below are T cell receptor beta chains from one sample, sequenced in a study of PD-1 blockade in mismatch repair-deficient tumors. Produced via immunoSEQ multiplex PCR; TCRdb's table is partial and in-frame only. The sample comprises tens of thousands of clones, 65% to 85% of which are singletons, and less than 6.5% rests with the top ten. Here the sequenced sample was peripheral blood, taken 44 weeks after starting pembrolizumab. Receptors were obtained from an adult with mismatch repair-deficient cancer. Both conserved end residues are part of each CDR3. A D gene is named only where the DNA matches it firmly.

TRBJ1-2,-,TRBV27,CASSLSVGYGYTF
TRBJ1-1,-,TRBV6-5,CASSEGVGTEAFF
TRBJ1-2,-,TRBV19,CASSMKISNNYGYTF
TRBJ2-7,TRBD1,TRBV19,CASSQAGGNDEQYF
TRBJ2-7,-,TRBV15,CATSRDPQSYEQYF
TRBJ2-7,TRBD1,TRBV5-1,CASSLSGGSSYEQYF
TRBJ1-2,TRBD1,TRBV10-3,CAISGDSNYGYTF
TRBJ1-2,-,TRBV6-1,CASSPTGAVERGYTF
TRBJ2-1,-,TRBV9,CASSVYGKNNEQFF
TRBJ2-3,TRBD1,TRBV30,CAWTGGSDTQYF
TRBJ1-2,-,TRBV28,CASWSDKDYGYTF
TRBJ2-3,-,TRBV27,CASSWGHTDTQYF
TRBJ1-5,-,TRBV28,CASTDPNQPQHF
TRBJ1-2,TRBD1,TRBV6-1,CASSEGMRDRGF
TRBJ1-5,TRBD1,TRBV6-5,CASILGQGAQPQHF
-,TRBD2,TRBV11-2,CASMQAGALDEQYF
TRBJ2-1,-,TRBV7-2,CASSSERATSYNEQFF
TRBJ1-2,-,TRBV11-3,CASSLEGRGGDYGYTF
TRBJ1-2,-,TRBV5-8,CASNSGLFDYGYTF
TRBJ2-3,TRBD2,TRBV13,CASSLGGRGATDTQYF
TRBJ2-3,TRBD1,TRBV7-2,CASSTGTASTDTQYF
TRBJ2-2,-,TRBV9,CASSRNPATGELFF
TRBJ1-5,-,TRBV29-1,CSVGIGGWDPNQPQHF
TRBJ2-3,-,TRBV6-5,CASAQLDTQYF
TRBJ2-7,-,TRBV5-1,CASSLAPSFSGADYEQYF
TRBJ2-5,TRBD2,TRBV15,CATSSLGGSQETQYF
TRBJ2-3,-,TRBV7-2,CASSLVGVSTDTQYF
TRBJ2-5,-,TRBV5-1,CASSLDRGGETQYF
TRBJ2-3,TRBD2,TRBV4-3,CASSQLVAGGPTDTQYF
TRBJ1-5,-,TRBV4-1,CASSQVSGVPQHF
TRBJ2-2,TRBD2,TRBV25-1,CASSEASGVNTGELFF
TRBJ2-7,-,TRBV5-5,CASSLVGNGYEQYF
TRBJ2-7,-,TRBV7-9,CASSFPSGISYEQYF
TRBJ1-2,TRBD1,TRBV30,CAWDSTGESGYGYTF